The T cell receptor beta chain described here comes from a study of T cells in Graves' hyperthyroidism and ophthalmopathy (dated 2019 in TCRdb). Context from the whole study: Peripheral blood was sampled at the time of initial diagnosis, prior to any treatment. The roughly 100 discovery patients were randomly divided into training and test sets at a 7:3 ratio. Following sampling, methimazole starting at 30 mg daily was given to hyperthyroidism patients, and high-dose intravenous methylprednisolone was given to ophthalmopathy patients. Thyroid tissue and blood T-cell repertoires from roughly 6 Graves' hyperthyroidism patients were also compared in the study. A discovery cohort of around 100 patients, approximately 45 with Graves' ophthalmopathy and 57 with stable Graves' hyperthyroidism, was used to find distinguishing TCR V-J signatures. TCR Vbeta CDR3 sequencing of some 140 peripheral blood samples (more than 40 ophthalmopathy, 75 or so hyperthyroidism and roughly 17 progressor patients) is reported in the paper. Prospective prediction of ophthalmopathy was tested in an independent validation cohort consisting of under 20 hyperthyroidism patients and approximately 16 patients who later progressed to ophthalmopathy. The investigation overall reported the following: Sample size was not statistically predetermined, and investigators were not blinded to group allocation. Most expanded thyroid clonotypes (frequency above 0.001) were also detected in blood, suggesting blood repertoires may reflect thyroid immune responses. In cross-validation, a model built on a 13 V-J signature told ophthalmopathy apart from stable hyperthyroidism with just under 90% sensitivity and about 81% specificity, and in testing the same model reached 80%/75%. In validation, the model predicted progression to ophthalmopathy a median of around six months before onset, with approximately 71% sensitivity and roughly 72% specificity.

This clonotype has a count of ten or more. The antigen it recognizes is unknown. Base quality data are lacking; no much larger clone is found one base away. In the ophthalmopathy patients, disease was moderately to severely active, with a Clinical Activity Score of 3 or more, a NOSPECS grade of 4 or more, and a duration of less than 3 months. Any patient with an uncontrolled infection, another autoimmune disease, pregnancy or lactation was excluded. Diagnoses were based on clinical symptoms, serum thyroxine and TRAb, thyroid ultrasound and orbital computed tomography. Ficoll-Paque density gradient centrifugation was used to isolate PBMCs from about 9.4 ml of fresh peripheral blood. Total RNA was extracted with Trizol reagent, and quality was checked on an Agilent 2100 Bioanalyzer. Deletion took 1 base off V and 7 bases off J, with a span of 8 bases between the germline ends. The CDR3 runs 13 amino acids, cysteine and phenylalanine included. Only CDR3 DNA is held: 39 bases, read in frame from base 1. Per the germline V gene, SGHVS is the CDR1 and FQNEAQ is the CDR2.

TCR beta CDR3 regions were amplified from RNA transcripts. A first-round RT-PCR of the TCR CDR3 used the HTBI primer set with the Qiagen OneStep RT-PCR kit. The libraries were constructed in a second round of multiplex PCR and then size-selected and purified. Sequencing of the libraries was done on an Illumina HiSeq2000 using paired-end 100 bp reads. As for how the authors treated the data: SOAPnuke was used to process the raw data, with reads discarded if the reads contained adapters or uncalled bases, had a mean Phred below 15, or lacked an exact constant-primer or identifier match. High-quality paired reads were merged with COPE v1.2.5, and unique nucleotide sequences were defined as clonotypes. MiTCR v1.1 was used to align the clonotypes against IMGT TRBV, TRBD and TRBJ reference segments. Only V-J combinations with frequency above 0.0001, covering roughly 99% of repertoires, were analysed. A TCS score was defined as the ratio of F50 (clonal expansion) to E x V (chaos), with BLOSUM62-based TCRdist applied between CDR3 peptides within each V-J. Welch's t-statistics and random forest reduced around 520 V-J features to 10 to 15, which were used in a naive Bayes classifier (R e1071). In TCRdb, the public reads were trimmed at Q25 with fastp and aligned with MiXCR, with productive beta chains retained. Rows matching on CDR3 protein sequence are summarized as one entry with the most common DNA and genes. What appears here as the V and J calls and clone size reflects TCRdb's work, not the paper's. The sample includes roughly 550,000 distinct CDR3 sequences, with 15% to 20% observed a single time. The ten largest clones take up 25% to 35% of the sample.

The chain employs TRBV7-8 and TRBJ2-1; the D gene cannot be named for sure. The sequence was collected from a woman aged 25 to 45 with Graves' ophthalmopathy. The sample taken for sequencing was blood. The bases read TGTGCCAGCAGCTTAGACAGAACAAATGAGCAGTTCTTC. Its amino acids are CASSLDRTNEQFF.